Below are 16 T cell receptor beta chains sequenced from a single sample in a study of shared T cell receptors in the human thymus (dated by TCRdb to about 2021). Receptor amplification or capture employed the immunoSEQ multiplex PCR assay. The immuneACCESS repertoire file appears here via TCRdb, limited to in-frame rearrangements. These files lack a portion of the clones; in checked studies, under half of the deficit traces to unresolved V genes, and the cause of the others is not known. The table for this sample lists hundreds of thousands of clones; around 87% of them were counted only once. The ten most abundant clones make up approximately 0.011% of the sample. The sample was also reused in another study, on human thymus T cells.

The material sequenced was thymocytes. The receptor source for this set is a boy less than two years old with a congenital heart defect. Donor details come from another sample of the same person, matched by shared clones.

V and J are TRBV27 and TRBJ1-1; D is uncertain. Per the germline V gene, CDR1 is MNHEY and CDR2 is SMNVEV (reference sequence). This CDR3 spans 13 amino acids. Deletions cut 10 bases from V and 1 base from J, with 13 bases between. CDR3 loop: CANLSGGNTEAFF. Written as DNA, the CDR3 is TGTGCCAACCTTTCAGGAGGGAACACTGAAGCTTTCTTT.

V gene TRBV21-1 combines with J gene TRBJ2-1; the D call in the table, TRBD1, was not verified against the DNA. TRBV21-1 is marked as a pseudogene. CDR3 size: 18 residues. The CDR3 DNA follows: TGTGCCAGCAGCAAAAAAGGGCCGGGCGGGACAGATTACAATGAGCAGTTCTTC. It is translated as CASSKKGPGGTDYNEQFF.

The chain has TRBV5-4 and TRBJ2-5; D may be TRBD2 (5 bases). The CDR3 covers 15 residues. With 2 bases removed from V and 2 bases from J, the gap between germline ends came to 13 bases. Germline V lookup: CDR1 SGHNT, CDR2 YYREEE (reference sequence). CDR3 in DNA: TGTGCCAGCAGCTTTCGCCTAGCTGAACAAGAGACCCAGTACTTC. It codes for CASSFRLAEQETQYF.

This chain joins TRBV29-1 and TRBJ2-1; 11 nucleotides line up with TRBD2. The CDR3 consists of 18 residues. In germline, CDR1 is SQVTM, CDR2 ANQGSEA. With V trimmed by 4 bases and J by 13 bases, 24 bases remained unmatched. The CDR3, as DNA: TGCAGCGTTGTCCCCGGGGATTCTAGCGGGAGGCCGCCGTGGGGCCAGTTCTTC. Its translation: CSVVPGDSSGRPPWGQFF.

With regard to this clone: This sample also contains other DNA sequences that code for the same CDR3. This chain uses TRBV27 with TRBJ2-7, with TRBD2 matching 10 bases. Germline lookup yields CDR1 MNHEY and CDR2 SMNVEV (reference sequence). The J segment lost 2 bases and the V segment lost 2 bases, leaving 3 bases of the junction unmatched. The CDR3 length is 15 residues. The chain's CDR3 is CASSLGAGGPYEQYF. The CDR3 nucleotides are TGTGCCAGCAGTTTAGGAGCGGGAGGGCCCTACGAGCAGTACTTC.

This clone occurred once. The chain combines TRBV29-1 with TRBJ2-1; 8 positions agree with TRBD2. CDR3 length equals 14 residues. Losses at the gene ends were 7 bases for V and 10 bases for J; bases not matched to a gene: 15. The V gene's germline CDR1 is SQVTM and CDR2 ANQGSEA. The CDR3 DNA follows: TGCAGCGCCGACCCCGGGACTAGTATCTCCGAGCAGTTCTTC. This codes for CSADPGTSISEQFF.

The chain uses TRBV5-4 and TRBJ2-3, with D unresolved. Per germline, CDR1 SGHNT and CDR2 YYREEE (reference sequence). V shed 2 bases and J shed 0 bases, with 10 bases lying between them. This CDR3 has 15 residues. The DNA for the CDR3 is TGTGCCAGCAGCTTTATCACCACTAGCACAGATACGCAGTATTTT. This sequence encodes CASSFITTSTDTQYF.

Comments on this clone: One end of the junction is discordant with germline, which a read error may explain. The chain is built from TRBV9 and TRBJ1-3, with 7 bases that match TRBD1. Germline values: CDR1 SGDLS, CDR2 YYNGEE. CDR3 length: 12 residues. The CDR3 DNA sequence: TGTGCCAGCAGCCCGAGTCGCGACAGGGCGAATTTT. Its translation is CASSPSRDRANF.

This clone occurred once. V gene TRBV28 combines with J gene TRBJ2-7; 7 nucleotides align to TRBD1. From germline, CDR1 is MDHEN and CDR2 SYDVKM. The CDR3 sequence is 15 residues long. V gave up 5 bases and J gave up 0 bases; unmatched junction bases: 7. The CDR3 is CASSATGQSSYEQYF. In DNA form, the CDR3 reads TGTGCCAGCAGTGCAACGGGACAGAGCTCCTACGAGCAGTACTTC.

Worth noting for this clone: At one boundary the junction diverges from the germline segment, which might be a read error. J is TRBJ2-1 and V is TRBV25-1, with D uncertain. The CDR3 covers 14 residues. Germline CDR1 MGHDK, CDR2 SYGVNS. CDR3 amino acids: CASSELGSHNEQFF. The CDR3 DNA follows: TGTGCCAGCAGTGAATTGGGCTCCCACAATGAGCAGTTCTTC.

Concerning this clone: Distinct nucleotide sequences in the sample also encode this CDR3. The chain employs TRBV20-1 and TRBJ2-2, with no clear D. The CDR3 runs 11 residues. With 1 base removed from V and 6 bases from J, the gap between germline ends came to 3 bases. The germline V gene has CDR1 DFQATT and CDR2 SNEGSKA (reference sequence). The chain's CDR3 is CSARAPGELFF. DNA of the CDR3: TGCAGTGCTAGAGCTCCCGGGGAGCTGTTTTTT.

This rearrangement joins TRBV29-1 to TRBJ1-1, with 8 bases lining up with TRBD1. The CDR3 extends over 14 amino acids. The germline V gene has CDR1 SQVTM and CDR2 ANQGSEA. Losses at the gene ends were 6 bases for V and 11 bases for J; bases not matched to a gene: 17. The CDR3 DNA is TGCAGCGTGGGCGGAACGGGACAGGAGATGGGGGCTTTCTTT. Protein: CSVGGTGQEMGAFF.

The V call is TRBV6-5, the J call TRBJ2-1, with 9 nucleotides matching TRBD2. CDR1 and CDR2 (germline): MNHEY, SVGAGI. The CDR3 covers 15 residues. J lost 6 bases, V lost 2 bases, and 5 bases had no gene match. The CDR3 is CASSYKTSGSNEQFF. CDR3 in DNA: TGTGCCAGCAGTTACAAGACTAGCGGAAGCAATGAGCAGTTCTTC.

This CDR3 is CAISGLQGETEAFF. The CDR3 bases are TGTGCCATCAGTGGCTTACAGGGGGAGACTGAAGCTTTCTTT. This chain uses TRBV10-3 with TRBJ1-1; 8 bases are a match to TRBD1. Per germline, CDR1 ENHRY and CDR2 SYGVKD. The J segment lost 5 bases and the V segment lost 4 bases, leaving 6 bases of the junction unmatched. The CDR3 is 14 amino acids.

This clone has a handful of counts. The gene calls are TRBV30 and TRBJ2-5; tentatively, D is TRBD1 (6 bases). The CDR3 has 15 amino acids. Trimming took 3 bases from V and 3 from J, leaving 17 bases between them. Germline V gene sequence: CDR1 GTSNPN, CDR2 SVGIG (reference sequence). The CDR3 loop reads CAWRSSTGSEETQYF. DNA of the CDR3: TGTGCCTGGAGATCCTCGACAGGCTCTGAAGAGACCCAGTACTTC.

The rearrangement joins TRBV7-9 to TRBJ2-7, with D tentatively TRBD2 (5 bases). This CDR3 has 14 amino acids. With 2 bases removed from V and 2 bases from J, the gap between germline ends came to 10 bases. Per germline, CDR1 SEHNR and CDR2 FQNEAQ (reference sequence). The chain's CDR3 is CASSLSGKAYEQYF. CDR3 nucleotides: TGTGCCAGCAGCTTATCCGGGAAAGCCTACGAGCAGTACTTC.